The 7 T cell receptor beta chains listed next were all sequenced from one sample in a study of blood T cells in healthy people across ages. A second about 7 to 11 cycle PCR used barcoded and J-beta primers. Each CDR3 protein gets one entry after TCRdb re-called the 5' RACE reads with MiXCR. The sample lists 600,000 to 1,000,000 distinct CDR3 sequences, 58% occurring once. Material for sequencing was blood. The receptors were gathered from a man aged 25 to 45 in good health.

This clonotype was seen a few times. The J gene is TRBJ2-6, the V gene TRBV28; perhaps TRBD1 as D (5 bases). CDR3 length: 16 amino acids. Looked up from germline, CDR1 is MDHEN and CDR2 is SYDVKM. Trimming stripped 4 bases from V and 2 bases from J, with 12 bases between. The CDR3 reads CASSSQGYTGANVLTF. The CDR3, as DNA: TGTGCCAGCAGTTCGCAGGGATACACTGGGGCCAACGTCCTGACTTTC.

The chain carries TRBV6-1 and TRBJ2-2; D is perhaps TRBD2 (5 bases). From germline, CDR1 is MNHNS and CDR2 SASEGT. V was pared by 0 bases and J by 5 bases, with 7 bases between. This CDR3 has 14 residues. The DNA of the CDR3 is TGTGCCAGCAGTGAAGCGTCGGGAACCGGGGAGCTGTTTTTT. It encodes CASSEASGTGELFF.

This chain links TRBV28 with TRBJ2-5, with D perhaps TRBD2 (6 bases). CDR3 size: 13 residues. Per the germline V gene, CDR1 is MDHEN and CDR2 is SYDVKM. The CDR3 loop is CATGLAGSETQYF. The CDR3 DNA sequence: TGTGCGACTGGACTGGCGGGATCGGAGACCCAGTACTTC.

This clonotype has more than one count but fewer than ten. The chain combines TRBV6-2 or TRBV6-3 with TRBJ1-4; D may be TRBD1 (6 bases). This CDR3 is 13 amino acids long. Germline V CDR1 and CDR2: MNHEY, SVGEGT. Trimming stripped 5 bases from V and 8 bases from J, with 12 bases between. CDR3: CASSPQGIEKLFF. CDR3 nucleotide sequence: TGTGCCAGCAGTCCACAGGGAATCGAAAAACTGTTTTTT.

This rearrangement joins TRBV6-1 to TRBJ2-7; tentatively, D is TRBD2 (5 bases). Trimming removed 3 bases from V and 3 bases from J, with 15 bases in between. The germline V gene encodes CDR1 MNHNS and CDR2 SASEGT. This CDR3 region has 15 residues. The CDR3 coding sequence is TGTGCCAGCAGTGAGGCGGTGGTCAGCGGCTACGAGCAGTACTTC. The encoded protein is CASSEAVVSGYEQYF.

This clonotype was observed a few times. The J gene is TRBJ2-7, the V gene TRBV7-2, with TRBD2 identical over 8 bases. CDR1 and CDR2 from the germline V gene are SGHTA and FQGNSA. V dropped 1 base and J dropped 2; count of bases not matched to a gene: 4. The CDR3 loop spans 15 amino acids. The CDR3 coding sequence is TGTGCCAGCAGCTTAGTAGGCGGGGGGACCTACGAGCAGTACTTC. This codes for CASSLVGGGTYEQYF.

The V and J genes are TRBV20-1 and TRBJ2-3; no clear D gene. V gave up 3 bases and J gave up 1 base, with 17 bases separating them. CDR1 is DFQATT, CDR2 SNEGSKA, per germline (reference sequence). CDR3 length equals 16 residues. The CDR3 here is CSARARRGVGTDTQYF. The CDR3 DNA is TGCAGTGCTAGGGCCCGCCGTGGGGTGGGCACAGATACGCAGTATTTT.